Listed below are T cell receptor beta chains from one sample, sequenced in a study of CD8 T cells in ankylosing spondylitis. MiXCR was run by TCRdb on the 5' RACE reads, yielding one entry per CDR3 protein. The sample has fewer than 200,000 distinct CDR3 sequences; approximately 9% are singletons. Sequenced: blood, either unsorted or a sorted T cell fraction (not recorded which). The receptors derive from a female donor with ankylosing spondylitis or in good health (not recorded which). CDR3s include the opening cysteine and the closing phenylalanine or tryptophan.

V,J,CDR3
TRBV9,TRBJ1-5,CASSATGGNQPQHF
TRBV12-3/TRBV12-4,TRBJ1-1,CASSLGSTEAFF
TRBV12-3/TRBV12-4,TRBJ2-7,CASSFSYEQYF
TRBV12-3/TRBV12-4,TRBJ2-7,CASSLAPGAGDEQYF
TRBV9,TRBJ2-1,CASSGDEGLAGVMFF
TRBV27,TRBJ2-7,CASSSFPVGGPHEQYF
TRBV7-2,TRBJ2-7,CASSHAGTNYEQYF
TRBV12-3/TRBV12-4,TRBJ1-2,CASSFGYGYTF
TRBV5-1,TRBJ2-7,CASSPPGEAYEQYF
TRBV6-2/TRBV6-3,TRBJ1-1,CASSLGGRGVTEAFF
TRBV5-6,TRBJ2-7,CASSPSSGAEQYF
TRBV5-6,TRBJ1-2,CASSLGESYGYTF
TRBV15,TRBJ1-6,CATSLRTGVGSPLHF
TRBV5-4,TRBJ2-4,CASSAVGHGKNIQYF
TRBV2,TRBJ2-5,CASRPGLAGGETQYF
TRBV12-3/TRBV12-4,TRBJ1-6,CASSGDSRGPSALHF
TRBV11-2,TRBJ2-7,CATGGSGTFEQYF
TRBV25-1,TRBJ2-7,CASPKRYTYEQYF
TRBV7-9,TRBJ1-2,CASSVTGVRGYTF
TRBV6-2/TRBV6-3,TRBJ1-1,CASGAGIGTEAFF
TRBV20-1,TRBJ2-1,CSASLGLFPSSYNEQFF
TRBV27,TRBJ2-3,CASGRWAPTDTQYF
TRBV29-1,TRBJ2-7,CSVGDSYEQYF
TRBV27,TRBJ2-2,CASTGDSGANTGELFF
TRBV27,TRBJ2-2,CASSLSFGIANTGELFF
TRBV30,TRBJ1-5,CAWSPRGAGNQPQHF
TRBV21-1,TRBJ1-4,CASSGGASREKLFF
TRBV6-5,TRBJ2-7,CASSYGHTYEQYF
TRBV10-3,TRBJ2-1,CADGGLVPGLTYNEQFF
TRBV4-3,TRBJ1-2,CASSQVLGEGYGYTF
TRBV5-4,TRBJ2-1,CASSEAGSGQFF
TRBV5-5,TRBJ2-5,CASSLPDIQETQYF
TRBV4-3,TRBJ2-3,CASSQRMDTQYF
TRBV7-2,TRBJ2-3,CASSWIPGLPSTDTQYF
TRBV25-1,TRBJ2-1,CASRDSVGENEQFF
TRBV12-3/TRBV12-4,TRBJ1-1,CASSPGHRNTEAFF
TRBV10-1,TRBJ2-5,CASVTCPDPQETQYF
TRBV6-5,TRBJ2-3,CASSYDGTGLQYF
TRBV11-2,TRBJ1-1,CASSLRTGEVEAFF
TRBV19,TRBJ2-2,CASSNTGGTGELFF
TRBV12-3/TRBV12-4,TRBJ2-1,CASRDRGSGNNEQFF
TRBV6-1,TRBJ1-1,CATQPGANTEAFF
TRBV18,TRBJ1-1,CASSPTTEGYTEAFF
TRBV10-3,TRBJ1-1,CAIRKGQNTEAFF
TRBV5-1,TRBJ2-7,CASSLGNAYEQYF
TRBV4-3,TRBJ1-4,CASSQRQGENEKLFF
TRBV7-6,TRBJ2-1,CASSLVDVGAGGSFNNEQFF
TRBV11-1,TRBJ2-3,CASSLTSGNRPSTDTQYF
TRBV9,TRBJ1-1,CASSPSGGNTEAFF
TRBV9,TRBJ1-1,CASSSPTGNTEAFF
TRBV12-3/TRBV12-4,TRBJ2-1,CASSHKRTGQGGNEQFF
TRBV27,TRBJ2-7,CASSPTTSGVTYEQYF
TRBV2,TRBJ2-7,CASSGRDRRYEQYF
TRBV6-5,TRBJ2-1,CASSYDSNYNEQFF